This T cell receptor beta chain was documented in a study of blood T cell repertoires in COVID-19. Study-wide background: Some COVID-19 samples were acute and others convalescent; all came from the United States, Italy and Spain. PBMCs, B-cell-depleted T cells, or T cells provided the cDNA or gDNA that made up the material.

Trimming removed 2 bases at V and 6 bases at J, with 11 bases between. CDR3 length: 14 amino acids. CDR1 and CDR2 (germline): MNHEY, SMNVEV (reference sequence). Source study methods: Nucleated cell counts were estimated from reference gene primer amplification. Using immunoSEQ multiplex PCR, the repertoire was profiled, and TCRdb retains in-frame clones only, with some absent. V and J calls and clone size are as listed in that table; D and trimming were resolved from the DNA. The repertoire has over 95,000 clones, approximately 85% of them found once; the top ten carry just over 5.5%. The chain recombines TRBV27 with TRBJ1-5; a weak D match, TRBD1 (5 bases). Sequenced input: peripheral blood. The clonotype comes from a woman aged 55-75 years with COVID-19, enrolled during active disease. CDR3 coding DNA: TGTGCCAGCAGTTTAAGGGGTTTTGCTCAGCCCCAGCATTTT. It is translated as CASSLRGFAQPQHF.